This T cell receptor (beta chain) was identified during a study of post-analysis software for immune sequencing data. The CDR3 covers 15 residues. Germline CDR1 is SGHVS and CDR2 is FQNEAQ. Between the trimmed V and J ends, which lost 6 bases and 4 bases, there was a span of 16 bases. Study observations and caveats: Batch-mates among the samples co-clustered strongly by F measure. When compared against controls, multiple sclerosis patients showed significantly lower normalized Chao1 diversity. Patients used about 5 TRBV segments, including TRBV5-6, TRBV5-1 and TRBV20-1, more often than controls.

This clonotype appeared a few times. The target antigen is unknown. Libraries were made from TCR beta cDNA, and they carried unique molecular identifiers. TCRdb re-called the PCR reads with MiXCR, one entry per CDR3 protein. This sample has 350,000 to 500,000 distinct CDR3 sequences, with approximately 37% found just once. This clonotype was sampled from a girl aged 2 to 10 with multiple sclerosis. The chain combines TRBV7-8 with TRBJ2-1; tentatively, D is TRBD2 (5 bases). Sample: blood. CDR3 DNA: TGTGCCAGCAGTTATAGCGACGGAGCTTACAATGAGCAGTTCTTC. Translation gives CASSYSDGAYNEQFF. The full variable domain, its missing parts supplied by reference TRBV7-8 and TRBJ2-1, is GAGVSQSPRYKVAKRGQDVALRCDPISGHVSLFWYQQALGQGPEFLTYFQNEAQLDKSGLPSDRFFAERPEGSVSTLKIQRTQQEDSAVYLCASSYSDGAYNEQFFGPGTRLTVL.